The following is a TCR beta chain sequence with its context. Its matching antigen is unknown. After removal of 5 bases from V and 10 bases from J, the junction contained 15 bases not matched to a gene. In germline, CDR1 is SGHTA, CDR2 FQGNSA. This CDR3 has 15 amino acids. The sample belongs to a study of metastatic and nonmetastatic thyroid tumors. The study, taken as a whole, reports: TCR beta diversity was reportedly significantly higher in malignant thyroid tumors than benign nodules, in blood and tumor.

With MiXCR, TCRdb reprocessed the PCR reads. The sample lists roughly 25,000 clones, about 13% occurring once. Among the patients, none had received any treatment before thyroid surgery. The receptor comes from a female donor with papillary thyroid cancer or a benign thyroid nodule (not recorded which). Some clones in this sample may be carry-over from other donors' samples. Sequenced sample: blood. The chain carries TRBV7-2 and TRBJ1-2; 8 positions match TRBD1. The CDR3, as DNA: TGTGCCAGCAGCGAAAGGGACAGGCGGTCGTGGGTCTACACCTTC. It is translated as CASSERDRRSWVYTF.